These 5 T cell receptor beta chains share one sample of origin, sequenced in a study of blood T cells in healthy people across ages (dated by TCRdb to 2014 to 2015). Preparation of the library involved 5' RACE. Sequencer: Illumina HiSeq 2500. The second PCR ran for roughly 7 to 11 cycles and used a J-beta primer mix along with a sample-barcoded 5' primer. The raw public reads went through TCRdb reprocessing: fastp at Q25, MiXCR clone calling, in-frame beta chains kept. Each record represents a unique CDR3 protein, reported with the most common genes and DNA among its rows. Present in this sample are hundreds of thousands of distinct CDR3 sequences, about three fifths of which were seen just once. About 20% of the sample comes from the top ten. The sequencing input was blood. Every receptor here comes from a man between 25 and 39 years old in good health.

This clonotype was counted between two and nine times. At one end, the junction sequence differs from germline, possibly due to a read error. The V gene is TRBV13, the J gene TRBJ2-7; either TRBD1 or TRBD2 may fit D (5 bases each). Per germline, CDR1 PRHDT and CDR2 FYEKMQ (reference sequence). The CDR3 runs to 15 residues. CDR3 region: CACSSRDQSSYEQYF. DNA for the CDR3: TGTGCCTGCAGCTCCCGGGACCAGAGCTCCTACGAGCAGTACTTC. Variable domain in full (rest from reference TRBV13 and TRBJ2-7): AAGVIQSPRHLIKEKRETATLKCYPIPRHDTVYWYQQGPGQDPQFLISFYEKMQSDKGSIPDRFSAQQFSDYHSELNMSSLELGDSALYFCACSSRDQSSYEQYFGPGTRLTVT.

In its sample, this clonotype was seen once. The chain is built from TRBV29-1 and TRBJ2-5, with 9 nucleotides matching TRBD1. The CDR3 is made up of 16 amino acids. Germline lookup yields CDR1 SQVTM and CDR2 ANQGSEA. After removal of 3 bases from V and 11 bases from J, the junction contained 19 bases not matched to a gene. CDR3 sequence (DNA): TGCAGCGTTGAGAGTCAGGGGGACAGGGTTAGCAATGAGCAGTACTTC. Residues: CSVESQGDRVSNEQYF.

The V gene is TRBV15, the J gene TRBJ2-7; D is perhaps TRBD1 (5 bases). V shed 3 bases and J shed 2 bases, with 11 bases lying between them. This CDR3 spans 14 amino acids. The germline V gene encodes CDR1 LNHNV and CDR2 YYDKDF (reference sequence). In DNA, the CDR3 is TGTGCCACCAGCAGTACGACAGTTACCTACGAGCAGTACTTC. Encoded protein: CATSSTTVTYEQYF.

Note on this clonotype: A junction end diverges from the germline sequence, so it may reflect a read error. V and J are TRBV7-2 and TRBJ2-7, with 10 positions matching TRBD2. Germline loops: CDR1 SGHTA, CDR2 FQGNSA. The CDR3 contains 14 residues. CDR3 amino acids: CASRYSGGDYKQYF. The CDR3 DNA reads TGTGCCAGCAGATACAGCGGGGGGGACTACAAGCAGTACTTC.

This clonotype was counted a few times. The gene calls are TRBV7-2 and TRBJ2-1; 10 positions match TRBD2. Germline V gene data show CDR1 as SGHTA and CDR2 as FQGNSA. Losses at the gene ends were 2 bases for V and 7 bases for J; bases not matched to a gene: 5. CDR3 length equals 15 residues. CDR3 DNA: TGTGCCAGCAGCTTAAGCCTAGCGGGAGCTAATGAGCAGTTCTTC. Its protein is CASSLSLAGANEQFF.